Detailed here is one T cell receptor (beta chain). Its antigen is currently unknown. This table comes from immunoSEQ multiplex PCR, and its TCRdb copy is limited to in-frame clones, with some not included. Of roughly 700,000 clones listed, about 89% are singletons. The sample's treatment: about 20 received Ad26.COV2.S at low or high dose, single or two shots; about five received placebo; per-sample allocation not given. Sampling was performed 63 days after the first vaccine or placebo injection. From germline, CDR1 is ENHRY and CDR2 SYGVKD. The CDR3 has 18 residues. Trimming cost V 0 bases and J 5 bases; bases outside gene matches: 10. The data stem from a study of Ad26.COV2.S vaccination and SARS-CoV-2 variants. Across the whole study: The study gave Ad26.COV2.S intramuscularly, once or twice 56 days apart.

Points from the study as a whole: Comparable non-spike TCR breadth was observed in vaccine and placebo recipients.

The TCR sequence derives from a person aged 18-65 years who received the Ad26.COV2.S COVID-19 vaccine or a placebo. This sequence joins TRBV10-3 and TRBJ2-1, with TRBD2 matching 10 bases. The input for sequencing was peripheral blood, taken in a trial of Ad26.COV2.S vaccine versus placebo. Here the CDR3 reads CAISESRSGRARDNEQFF. In DNA form, the CDR3 reads TGTGCCATCAGTGAGTCACGGAGCGGGAGGGCCAGGGACAATGAGCAGTTCTTC.